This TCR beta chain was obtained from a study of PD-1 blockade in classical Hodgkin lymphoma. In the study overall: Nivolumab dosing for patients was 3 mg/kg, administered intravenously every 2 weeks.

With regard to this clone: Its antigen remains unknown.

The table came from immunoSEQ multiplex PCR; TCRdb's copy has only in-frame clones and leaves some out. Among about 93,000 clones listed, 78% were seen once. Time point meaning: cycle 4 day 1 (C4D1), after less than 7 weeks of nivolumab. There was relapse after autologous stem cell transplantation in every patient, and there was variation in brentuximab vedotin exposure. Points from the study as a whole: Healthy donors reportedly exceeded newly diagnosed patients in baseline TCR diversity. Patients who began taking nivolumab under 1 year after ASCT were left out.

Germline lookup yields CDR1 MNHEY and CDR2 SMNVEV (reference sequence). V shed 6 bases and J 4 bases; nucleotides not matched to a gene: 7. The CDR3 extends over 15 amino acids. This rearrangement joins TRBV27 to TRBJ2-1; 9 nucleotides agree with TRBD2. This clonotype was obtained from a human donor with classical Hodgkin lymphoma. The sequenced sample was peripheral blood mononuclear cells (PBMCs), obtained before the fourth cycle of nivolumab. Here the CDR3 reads CASSPGLAGYNEQFF. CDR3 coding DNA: TGTGCCAGCAGCCCGGGACTAGCCGGTTACAATGAGCAGTTCTTC.